Shown below are 17 T cell receptor beta chains from a single sample sequenced in a study of control samples from healthy donors and cancer patients. Clones were read by immunoSEQ multiplex PCR, and TCRdb kept only the in-frame ones, dropping some. Of under 150,000 clones in the sample, 85% to 90% are singletons; the top ten hold approximately 8%. The material sequenced was PBMCs. The receptors here all came from a man in his forties or fifties with head and neck cancer.

The chain recombines TRBV11-2 with TRBJ2-2, with a weak D call TRBD1 (6 bases). Trimming left V 4 bases short and J 2 bases short, with 11 bases between. Germline lookup yields CDR1 SGHAT and CDR2 FQNNGV. This CDR3 has 15 residues. DNA for the CDR3: TGTGCCAGCAGCTATTCCAGGGGTAACACCGGGGAGCTGTTTTTT. Encoded protein: CASSYSRGNTGELFF.

J is TRBJ2-3 and V is TRBV5-4; D may be TRBD1 (5 bases). Germline V gene sequence: CDR1 SGHNT, CDR2 YYREEE (reference sequence). V was shortened by 0 bases and J by 2 bases, with 10 bases between the two germline ends. The CDR3 has 15 residues. CDR3 bases: TGTGCCAGCAGCTTGGGAGTGACAGTCACAGATACGCAGTATTTT. Translated: CASSLGVTVTDTQYF.

The genes are TRBV27 and TRBJ2-3; the match to TRBD1 covers 12 bases. Germline V gene data show CDR1 as MNHEY and CDR2 as SMNVEV (reference sequence). The V and J ends lost 2 bases and 9 bases, in that order; junction bases with no gene match: 9. CDR3 length: 16 residues. The CDR3 DNA follows: TGTGCCAGCAGTTTAACCGGGACAGGGGGCCGGGCAACGCAGTATTTT. It encodes CASSLTGTGGRATQYF.

In nucleotides, the CDR3 is TGCGCCAGCAGCCCAGGAACCCATAGCAATCAGCCCCAGCATTTT. Amino acids: CASSPGTHSNQPQHF. The genes are TRBV5-1 and TRBJ1-5; D uncertain. Trimming stripped 4 bases from V and 0 bases from J, with 11 bases between. CDR1 and CDR2 from the germline V gene are SGHRS and YFSETQ. This CDR3 has 15 amino acids.

The V gene is TRBV11-2, the J gene TRBJ1-2; 11 positions agree with TRBD1. Germline CDR1 reads SGHAT; CDR2 reads FQNNGV. The CDR3 covers 13 residues. With 10 bases clipped from V and 6 bases from J, the junction kept 7 bases outside the gene matches. The CDR3 DNA follows: TGTGCCACCGCAACGGACAGGGGGCATGGCTACACCTTC. Amino acid sequence: CATATDRGHGYTF.

The rearrangement links TRBV6-5 to TRBJ1-2; D call uncertain. The CDR3 length is 14 residues. The V and J ends lost 2 bases and 8 bases respectively, with 15 bases between them. Germline CDR1 is MNHEY and CDR2 is SVGAGI. The CDR3 reads CASSYPGGRGGYTF. The CDR3 coding sequence is TGTGCCAGCAGTTACCCCGGTGGCCGTGGGGGCTACACCTTC.

Here the CDR3 DNA reads TGTGCCAGCAGCCCGGGTGACACCATATATTTT. Translating gives CASSPGDTIYF. The chain has TRBV2 and TRBJ1-3; no clear D gene. Germline CDR1 SNHLY, CDR2 FYNNEI. V lost 6 bases and J 8 bases, leaving 8 bases between the germline ends. The CDR3 is made up of 11 amino acids.

This chain links TRBV12-5 with TRBJ1-1; D remains ambiguous. This CDR3 is 13 amino acids long. Between the trimmed V and J ends, which lost 3 bases and 4 bases, there was a span of 9 bases. CDR1 is LGHNT, CDR2 FRNRAP, per germline. This chain's CDR3 is CASGLAEGTEAFF. CDR3 nucleotides: TGTGCTAGTGGTTTAGCTGAGGGCACTGAAGCTTTCTTT.

V gene TRBV5-1 combines with J gene TRBJ1-5; 9 nucleotides line up with TRBD1. The CDR3 has 15 amino acids. Losses at the gene ends were 3 bases for V and 6 bases for J; bases not matched to a gene: 7. CDR1 SGHRS and CDR2 YFSETQ come from the germline V gene. CDR3 amino acids: CASSWTGAAGQPQHF. As DNA, the CDR3 is TGCGCCAGCAGCTGGACAGGGGCGGCCGGTCAGCCCCAGCATTTT. Filled out from reference TRBV5-1 and TRBJ1-5, the complete variable domain reads KAGVTQTPRYLIKTRGQQVTLSCSPISGHRSVSWYQQTPGQGLQFLFEYFSETQRNKGNFPGRFSGRQFSNSRSEMNVSTLELGDSALYLCASSWTGAAGQPQHFGDGTRLSIL.

The J gene is TRBJ1-5, the V gene TRBV7-8; D is uncertain. The CDR3 loop spans 15 amino acids. Between the trimmed V and J ends, which lost 5 bases and 0 bases, there was a span of 11 bases. CDR1 is SGHVS and CDR2 is FQNEAQ in the germline V gene. This chain's CDR3 is CASSQSHSSNQPQHF. The CDR3 DNA is TGTGCCAGCAGCCAATCCCACAGTAGCAATCAGCCCCAGCATTTT.

This sequence joins TRBV7-9 and TRBJ2-1; D not resolved. Germline assignment: CDR1 SEHNR and CDR2 FQNEAQ (reference sequence). Trimming took 4 bases from V and 5 from J, leaving 6 bases between them. The CDR3 extends over 12 amino acids. CDR3 coding DNA: TGTGCCAGCAGCTACCCCAACAATGAGCAGTTCTTC. It codes for CASSYPNNEQFF.

CDR3 amino acids: CASRDSDEQYF. The CDR3 DNA is TGCGCCAGCAGGGACAGTGACGAGCAGTACTTC. The chain uses TRBV10-2 and TRBJ2-7; possibly TRBD1 for D (6 bases). The CDR3 contains 11 residues. Germline V lookup: CDR1 WSHSY, CDR2 SAAADI. V was cut by 6 bases and J by 5 bases, with 8 bases left in between.

The chain links TRBV5-6 to TRBJ2-1; D is uncertain. V gave up 1 base and J gave up 7 bases, with 9 bases separating them. Germline V gene sequence: CDR1 SGHDT, CDR2 YYEEEE. The CDR3 has 13 amino acids. Here the CDR3 reads CASSLPALNEQFF. In DNA form, the CDR3 reads TGTGCCAGCAGCTTGCCAGCGTTGAATGAGCAGTTCTTC.

The chain combines TRBV5-1 with TRBJ1-2, with D unclear. CDR3 length: 16 amino acids. CDR1 is SGHRS and CDR2 is YFSETQ in the germline V gene. Trimming removed 1 base from V and 1 base from J, with 14 bases in between. The CDR3 loop reads CASSLRPQSNNYGYTF. The CDR3 bases are TGCGCCAGCAGCTTGAGACCCCAAAGTAATAACTATGGCTACACCTTC.

This chain links TRBV28 with TRBJ2-2; D gene unclear. Germline V gene data show CDR1 as MDHEN and CDR2 as SYDVKM. V gave up 5 bases and J gave up 4 bases, with 5 bases separating them. This CDR3 is built from 12 residues. The CDR3 here is CASSRPTGELFF. CDR3 in DNA: TGTGCCAGCAGTCGACCCACCGGGGAGCTGTTTTTT. Variable domain in full (rest from reference TRBV28 and TRBJ2-2): DVKVTQSSRYLVKRTGEKVFLECVQDMDHENMFWYRQDPGLGLRLIYFSYDVKMKEKGDIPEGYSVSREKKERFSLILESASTNQTSMYLCASSRPTGELFFGEGSRLTVL.

This chain connects TRBV12-3 or TRBV12-4 to TRBJ1-4, with no clear D. V was trimmed by 4 bases and J by 2 bases, leaving 5 bases between them. The CDR3 runs 13 residues. The CDR3 here is CASSYGTNEKLFF. In DNA, the CDR3 is TGTGCCAGCAGTTATGGGACTAATGAAAAACTGTTTTTT.

The chain is built from TRBV6-5 and TRBJ2-5; D is possibly TRBD2 (7 bases). The germline gives CDR1 MNHEY, CDR2 SVGAGI. Trimming pared 6 bases from V and 4 bases from J, leaving 15 bases between. This CDR3 comprises 14 residues. The CDR3 loop reads CASRGGGAGETQYF. CDR3 nucleotides: TGTGCCAGCAGAGGAGGGGGGGCCGGAGAGACCCAGTACTTC.